These 18 T cell receptor beta chains were all obtained from the same sample, sequenced in a study of ipilimumab plus nivolumab after autologous stem cell transplantation. The method was immunoSEQ multiplex PCR; TCRdb's version includes in-frame clones alone and lacks a portion of them. The sample lists 77,000 or so clones; 83% were seen once. Material: PBMCs, obtained in a trial of ipilimumab plus nivolumab as post-transplant consolidation. The source is a male donor with diffuse large B-cell lymphoma.

The rearrangement uses TRBV6-1 and TRBJ1-4; possibly TRBD1 for D (6 bases). V was trimmed by 2 bases and J by 5 bases, leaving 12 bases between them. Germline V gene data show CDR1 as MNHNS and CDR2 as SASEGT. The CDR3 runs 15 residues. The CDR3 coding sequence is TGTGCCAGCAGTGAAACTTGGGGGGCCAATGAAAAACTGTTTTTT. Translated, it gives CASSETWGANEKLFF.

The chain links TRBV13 to TRBJ1-2, with TRBD1 identical over 10 bases. The germline V gene encodes CDR1 PRHDT and CDR2 FYEKMQ (reference sequence). J gave up 7 bases and V 5 bases, and 4 bases lay outside the gene matches. This CDR3 is built from 13 residues. CDR3 amino acids: CASSDRGLFGYTF. The CDR3 region has the DNA TGTGCCAGCAGCGACAGGGGGCTTTTTGGCTACACCTTC.

V usage is TRBV4-2 and J usage is TRBJ1-2; the D gene is possibly TRBD1 (6 bases). The CDR3 is 16 residues long. Per germline, CDR1 LGHNA and CDR2 YNFKEQ. V lost 0 bases to trimming and J lost 3 bases, with 14 bases between them. The CDR3 reads CASSQESNGGYYGYTF. As DNA, the CDR3 is TGTGCCAGCAGCCAAGAGTCGAACGGGGGCTACTATGGCTACACCTTC.

The chain links TRBV2 to TRBJ1-2; 7 bases line up with TRBD1. The junction had 6 bases not matched to a gene; V was cut back by 7 bases and J by 1 base. Germline V gene lookup returns CDR1 SNHLY and CDR2 FYNNEI. This CDR3 region has 14 residues. This CDR3 reads CASTGQEFNYGYTF. The CDR3 nucleotides read TGTGCCAGCACAGGACAGGAGTTTAACTATGGCTACACCTTC.

The sample holds one count of this clone. J is TRBJ2-2 and V is TRBV29-1, with D possibly matching TRBD1 (6 bases). CDR1 is SQVTM and CDR2 is ANQGSEA in the germline V gene. The CDR3 sequence is 14 residues long. Trimming took 4 bases from V and 4 from J, leaving 13 bases between them. The CDR3 sequence: CSVGSGHPTGELFF. The CDR3 DNA reads TGCAGCGTTGGTTCGGGACACCCCACCGGGGAGCTGTTTTTT.

As regards this clone: At one boundary the junction diverges from the germline segment, which might be a read error. The chain's CDR3 is CAGSDRWGHEQYF. As DNA, the CDR3 is TGTGCCGGCAGTGATAGGTGGGGCCACGAGCAGTACTTC. The chain combines TRBV6-1 with TRBJ2-7; TRBD1 might be the D (5 bases). The CDR3 sequence is 13 residues long. Germline CDR1 MNHNS, CDR2 SASEGT.

This chain connects TRBV6-1 to TRBJ1-4, with unresolved D. Germline-derived CDR1 and CDR2 are MNHNS and SASEGT. There are 13 residues in the CDR3. The V and J ends lost 0 bases and 8 bases respectively, with 7 bases between them. CDR3 sequence (DNA): TGTGCCAGCAGTGAAGCGCTTAAGGAAAAACTGTTTTTT. Encoded protein: CASSEALKEKLFF.

The chain has TRBV5-1 and TRBJ2-3; 9 nucleotides line up with TRBD2. Trimming cost V 3 bases and J 4 bases; bases outside gene matches: 9. The CDR3 covers 16 residues. The germline gives CDR1 SGHRS, CDR2 YFSETQ. DNA of the CDR3: TGCGCCAGCAGCTCATCAGCGGGGGGCGGCGCAGATACGCAGTATTTT. Translation: CASSSSAGGGADTQYF.

This clone was recorded a few times. The chain recombines TRBV7-9 with TRBJ1-3; TRBD1 is a possible D gene (5 bases). The V end lost 1 base, the J end lost 0 bases, and 7 bases lay between the germline ends. The germline gives CDR1 SEHNR, CDR2 FQNEAQ (reference sequence). This CDR3 is built from 15 residues. CDR3 loop: CASSLVGVSGNTIYF. The CDR3, as DNA: TGTGCCAGCAGCTTAGTAGGGGTCTCTGGAAACACCATATATTTT.

This clone came up a few times. The V and J genes are TRBV6-5 and TRBJ1-2; maybe TRBD1 (5 bases). The germline V gene has CDR1 MNHEY and CDR2 SVGAGI. The V end lost 7 bases, the J end lost 8 bases, and 20 bases lay between the germline ends. The CDR3 sequence is 14 residues long. The CDR3 region has the DNA TGTGCCAGCACTTTTACTTTAGGGGCGGGAGGCTACACCTTC. Amino acids: CASTFTLGAGGYTF.

The J gene is TRBJ2-3, the V gene TRBV21-1; TRBD2 is the table's D call and was not checked against the DNA. TRBV21-1 is termed a pseudogene. CDR3 size: 12 residues. In DNA, the CDR3 is TGTGCCAGCAGCCCGGGGGCAGATACGCAGTATTTT. Translation: CASSPGADTQYF.

The rearrangement links TRBV30 to TRBJ1-1, with no clear D. Germline CDR1 is GTSNPN and CDR2 is SVGIG (reference sequence). Trimming shortened V by 5 bases and J by 5 bases, and 15 bases separated the two germline ends. The CDR3 extends over 13 amino acids. The CDR3 bases are TGTGCCTGGGGGGTGGGCTTAGGGACTGAAGCTTTCTTT. It specifies CAWGVGLGTEAFF.

The chain employs TRBV5-1 and TRBJ1-2, with D perhaps matching TRBD1 (5 bases). In germline, CDR1 is SGHRS, CDR2 YFSETQ. The CDR3 is made up of 15 amino acids. Trimming shortened V by 0 bases and J by 4 bases, and 13 bases separated the two germline ends. The CDR3 is CASSLGDSNIYGYTF. For the CDR3, the DNA is TGCGCCAGCAGCTTGGGTGACAGTAATATCTATGGCTACACCTTC.

V is TRBV4-1 and J is TRBJ2-3, with D possibly TRBD1 on 5 matching bases. The CDR3 is 14 residues long. Germline lookup yields CDR1 MGHRA and CDR2 YSYEKL. Trimming pared 1 base from V and 5 bases from J, leaving 10 bases between. The CDR3 reads CASSQGGRIDTQYF. CDR3 bases: TGCGCCAGCAGCCAAGGGGGCCGAATAGATACGCAGTATTTT.

The rearrangement uses TRBV7-2 and TRBJ1-2, with D unresolved. In germline, CDR1 is SGHTA, CDR2 FQGNSA. The CDR3 loop spans 13 amino acids. V lost 7 bases, J lost 0 bases, and 9 bases lay in between. CDR3 loop: CASNQSPNYGYTF. DNA for the CDR3: TGTGCCAGCAACCAATCCCCTAACTATGGCTACACCTTC.

The rearrangement joins TRBV14 to TRBJ2-5; 9 nucleotides line up with TRBD2. The CDR3 runs 18 residues. Germline assignment: CDR1 SGHDN and CDR2 FVKESK. After removal of 0 bases from V and 0 bases from J, the junction contained 8 bases not matched to a gene. The CDR3, as DNA: TGTGCCAGCAGCCAAGATCCCCGGAGCGGGGGGTACCAAGAGACCCAGTACTTC. Protein product: CASSQDPRSGGYQETQYF.

The chain links TRBV30 to TRBJ1-2; unclear D gene. V was clipped by 4 bases and J by 0 bases, with 6 bases between them. The germline gives CDR1 GTSNPN, CDR2 SVGIG (reference sequence). The CDR3 sequence is 12 residues long. CDR3 protein: CAWTLTNYGYTF. As DNA, the CDR3 is TGTGCCTGGACACTTACTAACTATGGCTACACCTTC.

The genes are TRBV5-1 and TRBJ2-5, with 7 bases that match TRBD1. CDR1 SGHRS and CDR2 YFSETQ come from the germline V gene. Trimming took 0 bases from V and 4 from J; bases not matched to a gene: 6. The CDR3 loop spans 15 amino acids. The CDR3 region is CASSLDGQVLETQYF. CDR3 coding DNA: TGCGCCAGCAGCTTGGATGGACAGGTGCTAGAGACCCAGTACTTC. Variable domain in full (rest from reference TRBV5-1 and TRBJ2-5): KAGVTQTPRYLIKTRGQQVTLSCSPISGHRSVSWYQQTPGQGLQFLFEYFSETQRNKGNFPGRFSGRQFSNSRSEMNVSTLELGDSALYLCASSLDGQVLETQYFGPGTRLLVL.